Listed here are 5 T cell receptor beta chains from one sample, sequenced in a study of T cell changes during pregnancy in multiple sclerosis. The method was immunoSEQ multiplex PCR; TCRdb's version includes in-frame clones alone and lacks a portion of them. Of 40,000 or so clones listed, around nine tenths are singletons. This material consisted of peripheral blood, taken before pregnancy. All receptors derive from a female donor with multiple sclerosis, enrolled in a pregnancy study.

This clone has only one observation. V and J are TRBV6-6 and TRBJ2-3; 10 nucleotides line up with TRBD1. CDR3 length: 15 amino acids. V trimming: 9 bases; J trimming: 6 bases; junction bases outside the gene matches: 12. Germline assignment: CDR1 MNHNY and CDR2 SVGAGI (reference sequence). The CDR3 nucleotides are TGTGCCAGTGGTCTTGGGACAGGGGAGGCGGATACGCAGTATTTT. As protein: CASGLGTGEADTQYF.

A single count supports this clone. The chain is built from TRBV7-2 and TRBJ1-1, with a possible D match to TRBD1 (5 bases). From germline, CDR1 is SGHTA and CDR2 FQGNSA. The V and J ends lost 2 bases and 4 bases respectively, with 11 bases between them. CDR3 length: 14 residues. Here the CDR3 reads CASSLKGQSTEAFF. The CDR3 DNA sequence: TGTGCCAGCAGCTTAAAGGGGCAGAGCACTGAAGCTTTCTTT.

The chain couples TRBV29-1 to TRBJ2-1; 15 bases are shared with TRBD2. J lost 7 bases, V lost 6 bases, and 7 bases had no gene match. This CDR3 is built from 15 residues. Germline CDR1 reads SQVTM; CDR2 reads ANQGSEA. CDR3 amino acids: CSVVGLAGGGNEQFF. CDR3 sequence (DNA): TGCAGCGTCGTAGGACTAGCGGGAGGGGGGAATGAGCAGTTCTTC.

This clone was detected only once. The chain recombines TRBV7-9 with TRBJ1-1; D not certain. V lost 7 bases to trimming and J lost 12 bases, with 18 bases between them. The CDR3 loop spans 12 amino acids. In germline, CDR1 is SEHNR, CDR2 FQNEAQ (reference sequence). This chain's CDR3 is CASTVLGRGTFF. The DNA of the CDR3 is TGTGCCAGCACAGTTCTAGGTCGCGGGACTTTCTTT.

This chain joins TRBV5-6 and TRBJ2-2; TRBD1 matches 7 bases. Per the germline V gene, CDR1 is SGHDT and CDR2 is YYEEEE. The CDR3 is 15 residues long. The ends lost 1 base at V and 4 bases at J; junction bases unmatched: 4. As DNA, the CDR3 is TGTGCCAGCAGCTTGTATAAGGGGGCCACCGGGGAGCTGTTTTTT. This codes for CASSLYKGATGELFF.